This T cell receptor beta chain was recovered during a study of T cell responses to AZD1222 COVID-19 vaccine. Notes on this clone: Its specificity is unknown.

The study, taken as a whole, reports: In a largely white British group with more females than males, clonal diversity was possibly underestimated. Spike-wide coverage was observed for vaccine-associated CD4 TCRs, with dominant responses at 160-218 and 743-854. Breadth and depth of Spike-specific TCRs rose after two AZD1222 doses.

The data were produced by immunoSEQ multiplex PCR, yet TCRdb's version contains in-frame clones alone and is incomplete. The sample consists of tens of thousands of clones, about 82% of them appearing once. The CDR3 length is 16 residues. CDR1 is LGHNT and CDR2 is FRNRAP in the germline V gene. The rearrangement joins TRBV12-5 to TRBJ2-5; the match to TRBD1 covers 7 bases. The sequences come from peripheral blood, collected on day 0 of AZD1222 vaccination. This sequence originates from an adult in good health. The CDR3 region has the DNA TGTGCCCCCTGGCGCCACAGGGGTTACGCCCAAGAGACCCAGTACTTC. Translating it yields CAPWRHRGYAQETQYF.